This is a list of T cell receptor beta chains from one sample in a study of spatial heterogeneity in lung cancer. TCRdb passed the 5' RACE reads through MiXCR, listing each CDR3 protein once. The repertoire consists of several thousand distinct CDR3 sequences, with about 16% occurring once and the leading ten covering less than 15%. Sequencing used normal lung tissue next to the tumor, obtained at surgery. The receptors were gathered from a male donor with early-stage non-small cell lung cancer. Each CDR3 is given with its conserved first and last residue.

j_call v_call cdr3_aa
TRBJ2-7 TRBV5-4 CASSLGPGKVNEQYF
TRBJ2-7 TRBV7-9 CASSPRADSYEQYF
TRBJ2-7 TRBV20-1 CSAGSGQGKVYEQYF
TRBJ2-7 TRBV6-5 CASSFSGQPYEQYF
TRBJ2-7 TRBV7-9 CASSFAQSTGEFDEQYF
TRBJ1-4 TRBV11-2 CASSYYDEKLFF
TRBJ2-5 TRBV20-1 CSAERTPGVEETQYF
TRBJ1-5 TRBV19 CASSPGQKNQPQHF
TRBJ1-1 TRBV6-2/TRBV6-3 CASSSQDYTEAFF
TRBJ1-2 TRBV6-6 CASSPRRNYGYTF
TRBJ2-7 TRBV7-3 CASSLDPGYEQYF
TRBJ2-1 TRBV5-6 CASSAGDRAYNEQFF
TRBJ1-1 TRBV7-3 CASSLGSGGTEAFF
TRBJ2-2 TRBV30 CAWSGHFPGELFF
TRBJ2-3 TRBV7-2 CASSLSGTSTDTQYF
TRBJ2-1 TRBV29-1 CSVWGQGDEQFF
TRBJ2-3 TRBV20-1 CSARAKMAGDNLYF
TRBJ2-3 TRBV7-3 CASSLEPDADTQYF
TRBJ2-2 TRBV5-4 CASSLMRGSDTGELFF
TRBJ2-1 TRBV11-2 CASRNDRGNEQFF
TRBJ1-1 TRBV6-1 CASSDRANEAFF
TRBJ1-1 TRBV27 CASSLSVVNEAFF
TRBJ2-2 TRBV7-8 CASSLGGERTGELFF
TRBJ2-5 TRBV30 CAWSQGQNGGETQYF
TRBJ2-1 TRBV4-1 CASSQDRAGWGSEQFF
TRBJ2-5 TRBV5-4 CASSQGQGLQETQYF
TRBJ2-7 TRBV7-2 CASSLAPGQGYEQYF
TRBJ2-2 TRBV20-1 CSAPRLGRTGELFF
TRBJ2-1 TRBV11-2 CASSPVRESGEQFF
TRBJ2-3 TRBV9 CASSSRAGSTDTQYF
TRBJ2-1 TRBV5-5 CASNRVGGNNEQFF
TRBJ2-5 TRBV5-5 CASSTGLGQETQYF
TRBJ1-5 TRBV10-3 CAISDIGGQPQHF
TRBJ2-7 TRBV20-1 CSARSAGNPYEQYF
TRBJ2-3 TRBV7-3 CASSLGPGQDTQYF
TRBJ2-5 TRBV2 CASHFGMPGDQYF
TRBJ2-7 TRBV20-1 CSARDPRTGGLHEHYF
TRBJ1-3 TRBV5-4 CASSLGRGGPGNTIYF
TRBJ2-4 TRBV11-2 CASSPVRSTNIQYF
TRBJ1-5 TRBV7-2 CASSAGQGAWQPQHF
TRBJ1-2 TRBV7-3 CASSLAPANGYTF
TRBJ2-5 TRBV10-3 CAISEGGEQETQYF
TRBJ1-1 TRBV7-9 CASRPGGSTNTEAFF
TRBJ1-5 TRBV7-2 CASSLDWSQPQHF
TRBJ2-7 TRBV24-1 CATSDSSGTDYEQYF
TRBJ2-3 TRBV7-9 CASSSGSSTDTQYF
TRBJ1-6 TRBV7-2 CASSLEGQGSYNSPLHF
TRBJ2-4 TRBV2 CASSPEGGRNIQYF
TRBJ2-5 TRBV20-1 CSASDRAVETQYF
TRBJ2-2 TRBV5-4 CASSSYREGNTGELFF
TRBJ2-1 TRBV6-5 CASSYNSAGRFNEQFF
TRBJ1-1 TRBV30 CAWSVRRGSGTEAFF
TRBJ1-2 TRBV28 CASSLRATYGYTF